The clone carrying this T cell receptor (beta chain) occurred a few times. This specimen belongs to a study of CD8+CD57+ T cells in acquired aplastic anemia. Only patients with CD8+CD57+ cell expansion on flow cytometry were chosen for sequencing. This CDR3 is 15 amino acids long. The germline CDR1 and CDR2 sequences are SGHRS and YFSETQ. V shed 2 bases, J shed 1 base, and the junction held 5 bases outside the gene matches. Genomic DNA constituted the template upon which TCR beta VDJ and CDR3 profiling was performed. MiXCR, applied by TCRdb to the reads, yields one record per CDR3 protein. The table records about 200,000 distinct CDR3 sequences, about 60% of them present only once.

The specimen was sorted CD4+, CD8+, or CD8+CD57+ T cells (not recorded which) from PBMCs. The clonotype comes from a human donor with aplastic anemia. The V gene is TRBV5-1, the J gene TRBJ2-7; 8 nucleotides line up with TRBD1. The CDR3 nucleotides read TGCGCCAGCAGCTTTGGACAGGGTGTATCCTACGAGCAGTACTTC. Translation gives CASSFGQGVSYEQYF.